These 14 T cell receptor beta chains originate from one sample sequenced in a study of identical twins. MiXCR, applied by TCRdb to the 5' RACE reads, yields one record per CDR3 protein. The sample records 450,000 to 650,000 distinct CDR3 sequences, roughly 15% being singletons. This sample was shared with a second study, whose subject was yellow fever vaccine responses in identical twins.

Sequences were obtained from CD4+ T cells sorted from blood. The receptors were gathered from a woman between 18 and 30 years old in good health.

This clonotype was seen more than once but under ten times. CDR3 residues: CASSPQGLAGLTGELFF. As DNA, the CDR3 is TGTGCCAGCAGCCCGCAGGGACTAGCGGGACTAACCGGGGAGCTGTTTTTT. The rearrangement links TRBV7-9 to TRBJ2-2; 13 nucleotides agree with TRBD2. The CDR3 has 17 residues. The V gene end was trimmed by 5 bases and the J gene end by 5 bases; junction bases not matched to a gene: 8. Germline V CDR1 and CDR2: SEHNR, FQNEAQ (reference sequence).

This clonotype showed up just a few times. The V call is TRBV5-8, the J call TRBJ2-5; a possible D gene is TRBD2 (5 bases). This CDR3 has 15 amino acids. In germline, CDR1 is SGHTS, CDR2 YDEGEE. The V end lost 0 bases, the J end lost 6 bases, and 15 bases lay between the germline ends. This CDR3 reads CASSLGPVIGKTQYF. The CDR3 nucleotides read TGTGCCAGCAGCTTGGGTCCAGTTATCGGGAAGACCCAGTACTTC.

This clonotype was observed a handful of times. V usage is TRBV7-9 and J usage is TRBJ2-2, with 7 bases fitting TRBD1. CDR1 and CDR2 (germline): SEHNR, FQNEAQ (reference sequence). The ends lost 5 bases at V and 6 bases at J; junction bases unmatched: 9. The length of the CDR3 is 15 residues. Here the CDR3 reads CASSLPTGVAGELFF. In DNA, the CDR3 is TGTGCCAGCAGCCTGCCCACAGGGGTGGCCGGGGAGCTGTTTTTT.

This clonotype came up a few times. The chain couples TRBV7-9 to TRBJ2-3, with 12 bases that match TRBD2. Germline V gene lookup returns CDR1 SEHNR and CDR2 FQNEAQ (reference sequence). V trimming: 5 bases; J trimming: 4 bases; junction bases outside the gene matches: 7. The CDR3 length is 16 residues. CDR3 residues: CASSPTSGGLADTQYF. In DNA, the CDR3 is TGTGCCAGCAGCCCGACTAGCGGGGGTCTCGCAGATACGCAGTATTTT.

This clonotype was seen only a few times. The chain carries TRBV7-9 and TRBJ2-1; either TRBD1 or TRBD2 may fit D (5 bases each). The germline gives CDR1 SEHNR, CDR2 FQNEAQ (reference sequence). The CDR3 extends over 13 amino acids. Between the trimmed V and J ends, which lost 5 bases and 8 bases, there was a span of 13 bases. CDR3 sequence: CASSPTLGDEQFF. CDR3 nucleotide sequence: TGTGCCAGCAGCCCGACGTTGGGGGATGAGCAGTTCTTC.

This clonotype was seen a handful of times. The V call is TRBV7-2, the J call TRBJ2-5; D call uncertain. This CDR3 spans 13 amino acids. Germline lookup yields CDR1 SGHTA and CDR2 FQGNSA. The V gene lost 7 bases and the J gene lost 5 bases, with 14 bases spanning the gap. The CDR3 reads CASTVSLMETQYF. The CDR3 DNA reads TGTGCCAGCACTGTATCTCTCATGGAGACCCAGTACTTC. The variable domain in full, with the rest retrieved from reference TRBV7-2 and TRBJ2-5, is GAGVSQSPSNKVTEKGKDVELRCDPISGHTALYWYRQSLGQGLEFLIYFQGNSAPDKSGLPSDRFSAERTGGSVSTLTIQRTQQEDSAVYLCASTVSLMETQYFGPGTRLLVL.

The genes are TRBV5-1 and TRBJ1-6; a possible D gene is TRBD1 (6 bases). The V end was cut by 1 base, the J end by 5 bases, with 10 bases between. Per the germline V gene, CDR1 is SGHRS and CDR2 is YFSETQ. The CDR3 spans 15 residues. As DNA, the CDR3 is TGCGCCAGCAGCTTGAACAGGGATCATAATTCACCCCTCCACTTT. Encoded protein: CASSLNRDHNSPLHF.

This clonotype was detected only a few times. The CDR3 region has the DNA TGTGCCAGCAGCTGGACTAGCGGGATCTCGAATGAGCAGTTCTTC. Its protein product is CASSWTSGISNEQFF. V and J are TRBV14 and TRBJ2-1, with 12 bases lining up with TRBD2. The CDR3 runs to 15 residues. J gave up 7 bases and V 5 bases, and 6 bases lay outside the gene matches. From germline, CDR1 is SGHDN and CDR2 FVKESK.

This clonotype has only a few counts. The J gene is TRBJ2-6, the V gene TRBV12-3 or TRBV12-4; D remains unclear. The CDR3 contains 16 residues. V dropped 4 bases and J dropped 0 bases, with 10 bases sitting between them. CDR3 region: CASSWPPSSGANVLTF. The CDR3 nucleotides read TGTGCCAGCAGTTGGCCCCCGAGCTCTGGGGCCAACGTCCTGACTTTC.

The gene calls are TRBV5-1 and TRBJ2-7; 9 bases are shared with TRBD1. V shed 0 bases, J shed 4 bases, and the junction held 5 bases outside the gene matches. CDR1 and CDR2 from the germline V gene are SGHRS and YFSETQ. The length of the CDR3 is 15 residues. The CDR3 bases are TGCGCCAGCAGCTTGGCCGGACAGGGGACATACGAGCAGTACTTC. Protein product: CASSLAGQGTYEQYF.

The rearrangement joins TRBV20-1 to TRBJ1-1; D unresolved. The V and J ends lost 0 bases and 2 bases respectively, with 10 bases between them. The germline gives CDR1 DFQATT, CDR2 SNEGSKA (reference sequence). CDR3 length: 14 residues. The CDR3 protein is CSARDRSFNTEAFF. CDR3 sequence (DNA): TGCAGTGCTAGAGATCGTAGTTTTAACACTGAAGCTTTCTTT.

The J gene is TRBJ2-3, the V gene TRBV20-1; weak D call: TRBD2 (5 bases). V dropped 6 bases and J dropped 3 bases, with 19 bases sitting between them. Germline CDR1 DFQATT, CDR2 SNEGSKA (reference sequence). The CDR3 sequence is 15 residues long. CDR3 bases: TGCAGTGCCTTTCCAGGAGGATCGGGGACAGATACGCAGTATTTT. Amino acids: CSAFPGGSGTDTQYF.

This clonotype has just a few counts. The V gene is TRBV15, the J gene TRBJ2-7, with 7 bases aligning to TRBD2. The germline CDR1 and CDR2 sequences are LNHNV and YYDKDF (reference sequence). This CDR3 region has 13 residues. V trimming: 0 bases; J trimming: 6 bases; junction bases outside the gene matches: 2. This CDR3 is CATSRDWGGEQYV. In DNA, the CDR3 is TGTGCCACCAGCAGAGATTGGGGGGGCGAGCAGTACGTC.

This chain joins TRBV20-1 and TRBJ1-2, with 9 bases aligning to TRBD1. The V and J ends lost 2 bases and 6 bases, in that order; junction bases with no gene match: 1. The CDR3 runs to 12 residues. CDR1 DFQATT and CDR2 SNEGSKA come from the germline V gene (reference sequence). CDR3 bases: TGCAGTGCTAGACGACAGGGGGATGGCTACACCTTC. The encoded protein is CSARRQGDGYTF.